This T cell receptor beta chain is drawn from a study of blood T cells in healthy people across ages. Next came a second PCR, run for about 6 to 12 cycles, which used a sample-barcoded 5' primer along with a J-beta primer mix. TCRdb fed the 5' RACE reads into MiXCR, producing one record per CDR3 protein. The profile shows about 930,000 distinct CDR3 sequences, around 29% of them singletons. Germline assignment: CDR1 SSHAT and CDR2 FNYEAQ (reference sequence). This CDR3 region has 13 residues. About this clonotype itself: An end of the junction differs from the germline gene, which may be a read error.

These same records also appear under a second study, on T cells of mothers and their children.

V is TRBV7-7 and J is TRBJ2-3; D uncertain. The receptor was derived from a woman in her thirties or forties in good health. Sequencing was carried out using blood. CDR3 sequence: CASSLSSANTQYF. The CDR3 region has the DNA TGTGCTAGCAGCTTATCCTCTGCGAATACGCAGTATTTT.